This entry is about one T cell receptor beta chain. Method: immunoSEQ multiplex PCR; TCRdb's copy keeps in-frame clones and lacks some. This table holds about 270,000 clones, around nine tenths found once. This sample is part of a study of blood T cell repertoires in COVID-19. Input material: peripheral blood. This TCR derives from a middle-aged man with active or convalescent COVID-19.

This chain's CDR3 is CASSSQETQYF. The DNA for the CDR3 is TGTGCCAGCAGTTCTCAAGAGACCCAGTACTTC. The V and J genes are TRBV12-3 or TRBV12-4 and TRBJ2-5; no reliable D call. Trimming took 4 bases from V and 2 from J, leaving 2 bases between them. The CDR3 extends over 11 amino acids.